This T cell receptor beta chain is from a study of T cells in localized non-small cell lung cancer. This clone was observed a handful of times. Profiled with immunoSEQ multiplex PCR; TCRdb holds only in-frame clones, not every one. This table holds 700 to 950 clones, roughly 26% found once. Here the sequenced sample was lung tumor tissue, taken before any cancer treatment. The clonotype originates from a female donor older than 55 with stage I lung adenocarcinoma.

For the CDR3, the DNA is TGTGCCAGCAGCCTTGGACAGGGACCGTACAATGAGCAGTTCTTC. Its translation: CASSLGQGPYNEQFF. V is TRBV11-3 and J is TRBJ2-1; TRBD1 aligns across 8 bases. CDR3 length: 15 amino acids. Germline-derived CDR1 and CDR2 are SGHNT and YENEEA. Germline trimming cut 5 bases from V and 4 bases from J; bases unmatched to any gene: 7.